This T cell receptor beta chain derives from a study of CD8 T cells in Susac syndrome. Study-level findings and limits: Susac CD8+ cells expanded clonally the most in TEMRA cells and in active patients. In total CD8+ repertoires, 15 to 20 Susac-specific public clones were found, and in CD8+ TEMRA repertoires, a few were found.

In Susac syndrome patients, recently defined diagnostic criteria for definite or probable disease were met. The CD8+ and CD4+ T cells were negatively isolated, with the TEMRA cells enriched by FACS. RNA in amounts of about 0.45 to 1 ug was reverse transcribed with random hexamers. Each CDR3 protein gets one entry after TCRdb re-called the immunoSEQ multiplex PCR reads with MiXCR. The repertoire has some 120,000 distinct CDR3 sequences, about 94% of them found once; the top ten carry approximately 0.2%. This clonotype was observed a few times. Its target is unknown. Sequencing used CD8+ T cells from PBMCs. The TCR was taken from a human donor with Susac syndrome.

The CDR3: CASSPGSANEQFF. The CDR3 DNA reads as TGTGCCAGCAGCCCCGGGAGCGCCAATGAGCAGTTCTTC. The chain combines TRBV6-5 with TRBJ2-1, with D perhaps TRBD2 (6 bases). The CDR3 covers 13 residues. Germline V gene lookup returns CDR1 MNHEY and CDR2 SVGAGI. V lost 6 bases and J 6 bases, leaving 12 bases between the germline ends.